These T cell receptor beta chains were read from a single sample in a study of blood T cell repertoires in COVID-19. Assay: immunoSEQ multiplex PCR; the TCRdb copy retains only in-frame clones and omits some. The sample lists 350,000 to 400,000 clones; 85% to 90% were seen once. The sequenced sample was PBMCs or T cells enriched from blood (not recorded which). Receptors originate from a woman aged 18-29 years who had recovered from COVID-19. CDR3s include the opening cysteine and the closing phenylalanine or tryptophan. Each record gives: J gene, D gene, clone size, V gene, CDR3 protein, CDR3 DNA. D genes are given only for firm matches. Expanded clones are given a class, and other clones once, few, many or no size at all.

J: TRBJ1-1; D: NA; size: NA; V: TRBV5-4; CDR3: CASSGTLGQQAFF; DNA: TGTGCCAGCAGCGGAACCCTTGGACAGCAAGCTTTCTTT
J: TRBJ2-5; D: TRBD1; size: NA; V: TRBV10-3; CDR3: CATQGAGETQYF; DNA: TGTGCCACCCAGGGGGCGGGAGAGACCCAGTACTTC
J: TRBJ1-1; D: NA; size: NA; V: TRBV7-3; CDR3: CASSPAGNSEAFF; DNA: TGTGCCAGCAGCCCGGCGGGAAACTCTGAAGCTTTCTTT
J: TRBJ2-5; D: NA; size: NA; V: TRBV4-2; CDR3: CASSPQESGAQETQYF; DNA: TGTGCCAGCAGCCCACAAGAGTCAGGGGCGCAAGAGACCCAGTACTTC
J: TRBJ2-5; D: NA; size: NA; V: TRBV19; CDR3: CASSIIGDSETQYF; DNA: TGTGCCAGTAGTATAATCGGGGATTCGGAGACCCAGTACTTC
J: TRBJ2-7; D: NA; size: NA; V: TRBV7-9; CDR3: CASSLAKNSYSYEQYF; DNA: TGTGCCAGCAGCTTAGCAAAAAACAGCTACTCCTACGAGCAGTACTTC
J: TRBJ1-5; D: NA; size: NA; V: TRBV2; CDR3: CASTNGGSQPQHF; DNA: TGTGCCAGCACCAACGGAGGGAGTCAGCCCCAGCATTTT
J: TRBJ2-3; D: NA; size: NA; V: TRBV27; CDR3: CASSRARPGTDTQYF; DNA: TGTGCCAGCAGTCGAGCTAGGCCTGGCACAGATACGCAGTATTTT
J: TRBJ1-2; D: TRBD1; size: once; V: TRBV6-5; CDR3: CASTQGAPNYGYTF; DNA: TGTGCCAGCACCCAGGGGGCCCCTAACTATGGCTACACCTTC
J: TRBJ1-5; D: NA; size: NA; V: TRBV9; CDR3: CATSKQDSNQPQHF; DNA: TGTGCCACCTCGAAACAGGATAGCAATCAGCCCCAGCATTTT
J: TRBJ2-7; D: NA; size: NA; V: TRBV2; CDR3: CASSDWGGAYGQYF; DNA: TGTGCCAGCAGTGACTGGGGGGGGGCCTATGGGCAGTACTTC
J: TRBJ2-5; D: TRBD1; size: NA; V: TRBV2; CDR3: CASRRTGFGQETQYF; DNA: TGTGCCAGCAGACGGACAGGGTTTGGGCAAGAGACCCAGTACTTC
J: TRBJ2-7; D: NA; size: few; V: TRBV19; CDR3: CASTQGSEQYF; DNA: TGTGCCAGTACACAGGGAAGCGAGCAGTACTTC
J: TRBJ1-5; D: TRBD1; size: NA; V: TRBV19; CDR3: CASRGTGESNQPQHF; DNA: TGTGCCAGTAGAGGGACAGGGGAGAGCAATCAGCCCCAGCATTTT
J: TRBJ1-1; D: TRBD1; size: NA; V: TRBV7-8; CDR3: CASSAPGQGFMNTEAFF; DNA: TGTGCCAGCAGCGCTCCGGGACAGGGATTCATGAACACTGAAGCTTTCTTT
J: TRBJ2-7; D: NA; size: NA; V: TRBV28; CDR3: CATRGLRVSYEQYF; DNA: TGTGCCACCCGGGGTCTTAGGGTTTCCTACGAGCAGTACTTC
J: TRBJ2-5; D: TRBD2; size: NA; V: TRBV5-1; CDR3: CASSLGLEASGGAGQETQYF; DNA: TGCGCCAGCAGCTTGGGGCTTGAGGCTAGCGGGGGGGCCGGACAAGAGACCCAGTACTTC
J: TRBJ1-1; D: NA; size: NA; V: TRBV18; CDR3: CASSPLMTAPRGSNTEAFF; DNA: TGTGCCAGCTCACCGTTGATGACAGCCCCTAGGGGGTCGAACACTGAAGCTTTCTTT
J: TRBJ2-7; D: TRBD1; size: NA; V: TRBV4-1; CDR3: CASRLGQGLSYEQYF; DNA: TGCGCCAGCAGATTAGGACAGGGGCTCTCCTACGAGCAGTACTTC
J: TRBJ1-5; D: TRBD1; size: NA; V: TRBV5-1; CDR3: CASSSGTGGSNQPQHF; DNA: TGCGCCAGCAGCTCCGGGACAGGGGGCAGTAATCAGCCCCAGCATTTT
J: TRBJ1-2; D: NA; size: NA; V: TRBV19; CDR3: CASSTSQGFNGYTF; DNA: TGTGCCAGTAGTACAAGCCAGGGATTTAATGGCTACACCTTC
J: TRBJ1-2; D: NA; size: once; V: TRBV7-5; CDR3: CARSHVTGNYGYTF; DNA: TGTGCCAGAAGCCATGTGACGGGGAACTATGGCTACACCTTC
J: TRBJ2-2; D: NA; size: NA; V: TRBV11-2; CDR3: CASSKGGGGLRELFF; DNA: TGTGCCAGCAGCAAAGGGGGGGGCGGTTTAAGGGAGCTGTTTTTT
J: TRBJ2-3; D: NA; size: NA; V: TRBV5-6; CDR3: CASSWSHSVGATDTQYF; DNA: TGTGCCAGCAGCTGGAGCCATAGTGTTGGAGCCACAGATACGCAGTATTTT
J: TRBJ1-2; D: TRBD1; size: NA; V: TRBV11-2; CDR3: CASSYPGGRNYGYTF; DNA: TGTGCCAGCAGCTATCCAGGGGGCAGGAACTATGGCTACACCTTC
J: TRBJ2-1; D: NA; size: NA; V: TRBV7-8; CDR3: CASSSLGGPSYNEQFF; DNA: TGTGCCAGCAGCTCCCTCGGGGGGCCATCCTACAATGAGCAGTTCTTC
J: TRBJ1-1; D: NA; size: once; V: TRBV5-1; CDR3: CASSFNSGTEAFF; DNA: TGCGCCAGCAGCTTCAATTCAGGGACTGAAGCTTTCTTT
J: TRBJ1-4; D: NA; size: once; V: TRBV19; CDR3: CASSSVELEEKLFF; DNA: TGTGCCAGTAGTTCGGTGGAATTGGAGGAAAAACTGTTTTTT
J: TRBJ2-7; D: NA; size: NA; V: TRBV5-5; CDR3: CASSFAPDLAGSQYF; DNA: TGTGCCAGCAGCTTTGCCCCCGACCTAGCCGGGTCGCAGTACTTC
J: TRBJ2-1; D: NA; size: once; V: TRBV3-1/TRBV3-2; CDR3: CASSHRLSSYNEQFF; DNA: TGTGCCAGCAGCCACCGCCTGAGCTCCTACAATGAGCAGTTCTTC
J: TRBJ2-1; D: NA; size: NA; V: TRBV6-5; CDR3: CASRSGTTYNEQFF; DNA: TGTGCCAGCAGGTCGGGGACAACCTACAATGAGCAGTTCTTC
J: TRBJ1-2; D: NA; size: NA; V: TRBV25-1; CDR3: CASSDRGRGGRNYGYTF; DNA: TGTGCCAGCAGTGACCGTGGTCGAGGGGGAAGAAACTATGGCTACACCTTC
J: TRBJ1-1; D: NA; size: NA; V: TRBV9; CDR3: CASSDLGTPTMNTEAFF; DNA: TGTGCCAGCAGCGACCTCGGGACACCAACGATGAACACTGAAGCTTTCTTT
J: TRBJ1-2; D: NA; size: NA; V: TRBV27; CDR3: CASSSGVSGWLQGYTF; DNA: TGTGCCAGCAGTTCTGGCGTTAGCGGGTGGCTGCAAGGCTACACCTTC
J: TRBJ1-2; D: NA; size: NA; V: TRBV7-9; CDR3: CASSRSPGGRQSGYTF; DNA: TGTGCCAGCAGCCGATCCCCGGGGGGGCGGCAATCTGGCTACACCTTC
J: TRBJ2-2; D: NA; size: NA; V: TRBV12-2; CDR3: CASRDTLAGELFF; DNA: TGTGCAAGTCGCGACACCCTTGCCGGGGAGCTGTTTTTT
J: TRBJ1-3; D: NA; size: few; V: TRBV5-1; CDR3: CASSLDLGNTIYF; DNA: TGCGCCAGCAGCTTGGACTTAGGAAACACCATATATTTT
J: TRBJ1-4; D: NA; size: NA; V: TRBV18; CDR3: CASSSTQGAEGKLFF; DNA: TGTGCCAGCTCATCAACGCAGGGCGCGGAGGGAAAACTGTTTTTT
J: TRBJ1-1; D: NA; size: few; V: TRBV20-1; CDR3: CSADQGAKAFF; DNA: TGCAGTGCCGACCAGGGTGCAAAAGCTTTCTTT
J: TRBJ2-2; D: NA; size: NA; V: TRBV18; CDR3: CASSPVFANTGELFF; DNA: TGTGCCAGCTCCCCCGTGTTCGCGAACACCGGGGAGCTGTTTTTT
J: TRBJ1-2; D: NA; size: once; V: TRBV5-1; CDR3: CASSLDVANYGYTF; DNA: TGCGCCAGCAGCCTTGATGTAGCTAACTATGGCTACACCTTC
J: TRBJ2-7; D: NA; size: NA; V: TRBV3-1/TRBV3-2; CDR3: CASSLQGGPPNEQYF; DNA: TGTGCCAGCAGCCTCCAAGGTGGGCCCCCAAACGAGCAGTACTTC
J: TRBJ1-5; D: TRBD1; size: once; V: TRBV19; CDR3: CASTRTGPQPQHF; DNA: TGTGCCAGTACTCGGACAGGGCCCCAGCCCCAGCATTTT
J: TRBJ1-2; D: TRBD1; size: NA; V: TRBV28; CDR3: CASSPGGWGYTF; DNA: TGTGCCAGCAGCCCAGGGGGCTGGGGCTACACCTTC
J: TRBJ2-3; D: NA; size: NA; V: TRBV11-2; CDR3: CASSSARGTDTQYF; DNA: TGTGCCAGCAGCTCAGCTCGCGGGACAGATACGCAGTATTTT
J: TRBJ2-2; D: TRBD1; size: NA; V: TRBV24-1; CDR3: CATSTPQDRGFDTGELFF; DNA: TGTGCCACCAGCACCCCCCAGGACAGGGGCTTCGACACCGGGGAGCTGTTTTTT
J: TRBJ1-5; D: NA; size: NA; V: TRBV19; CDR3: CASSIGAGLGNQPQHF; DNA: TGTGCCAGTAGTATAGGCGCAGGTTTGGGCAATCAGCCCCAGCATTTT
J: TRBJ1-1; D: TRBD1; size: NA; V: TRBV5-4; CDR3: CASSYRGTEAFF; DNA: TGTGCCAGCAGCTACAGGGGCACTGAAGCTTTCTTT
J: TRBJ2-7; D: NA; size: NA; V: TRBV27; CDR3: CASSTQGSYEQYF; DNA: TGTGCCAGCAGTACCCAGGGGAGCTACGAGCAGTACTTC
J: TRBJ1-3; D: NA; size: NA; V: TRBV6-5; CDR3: CASSYPGQSGNTIYF; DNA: TGTGCCAGCAGTTACCCAGGACAGTCTGGAAACACCATATATTTT
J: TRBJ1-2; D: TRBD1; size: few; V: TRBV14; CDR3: CASSLRQGDYGYTF; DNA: TGTGCCAGCAGCCTTAGACAGGGTGACTATGGCTACACCTTC
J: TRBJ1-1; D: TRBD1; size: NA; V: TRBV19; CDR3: CASSIPQGAQTEAFF; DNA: TGTGCCAGTAGTATCCCTCAGGGGGCGCAAACTGAAGCTTTCTTT
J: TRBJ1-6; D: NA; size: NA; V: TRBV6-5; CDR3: CASSSDRGAPLHF; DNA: TGTGCCAGCAGTTCCGACCGAGGAGCACCCCTCCACTTT
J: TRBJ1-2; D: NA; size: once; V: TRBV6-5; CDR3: CASSRPRGAGGYTF; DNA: TGTGCCAGCAGTCGACCCCGGGGGGCGGGTGGCTACACCTTC
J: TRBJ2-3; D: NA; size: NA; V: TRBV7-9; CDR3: CASSPRKGQAGNTQYF; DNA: TGTGCCAGCAGCCCCAGGAAGGGCCAGGCGGGGAATACGCAGTATTTT
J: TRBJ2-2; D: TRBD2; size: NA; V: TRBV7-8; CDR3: CASGLGLAGWTGELFF; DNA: TGTGCCAGCGGCCTGGGACTAGCGGGGTGGACCGGGGAGCTGTTTTTT
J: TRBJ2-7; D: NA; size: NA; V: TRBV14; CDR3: CASSQGVSFQQYF; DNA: TGTGCCAGCAGCCAAGGTGTGTCTTTCCAGCAGTACTTC
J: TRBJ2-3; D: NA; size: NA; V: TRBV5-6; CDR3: CASSLVGAADTQYF; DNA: TGTGCCAGCAGCTTGGTGGGGGCGGCGGATACGCAGTATTTT
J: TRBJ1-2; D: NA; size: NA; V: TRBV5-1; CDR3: CASSLNPGEGYTF; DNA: TGCGCCAGCAGCTTGAATCCGGGAGAGGGCTACACCTTC